This T cell receptor beta chain is drawn from a study of T cells in Graves' hyperthyroidism and ophthalmopathy. Exclusion of a patient resulted from uncontrolled infection, other autoimmune disease, pregnancy or lactation. Study-wide results and limits: Ophthalmopathy stood apart from stable hyperthyroidism in a 13 V-J model.

RNA transcripts provided the source from which TCR beta CDR3 regions were amplified. The primer set for the first-round RT-PCR of the TCR CDR3 was HTBI. Each CDR3 protein gets one entry after TCRdb re-called the multiplex PCR reads with MiXCR. The data hold around 600,000 distinct CDR3 sequences, with 14% observed a single time. Germline loops: CDR1 MDHEN, CDR2 SYDVKM. V shed 6 bases and J 0 bases; nucleotides not matched to a gene: 12. The CDR3 loop spans 19 amino acids. As regards this clonotype: What it binds is unknown.

The V call is TRBV28, the J call TRBJ2-5; TRBD2 aligns across 14 bases. The source is a young woman with Graves' ophthalmopathy. Sequencing input: blood. CDR3 protein: CASSLPPGLAGDHQETQYF. CDR3 DNA sequence: TGTGCCAGCAGCCTTCCCCCGGGACTAGCGGGAGACCACCAAGAGACCCAGTACTTC.